This T cell receptor (beta chain) was identified during a study of beta chain features in type 1 diabetes. Study as a whole: Comparable age, gender and cell yields were observed in patients relative to healthy donors. Notes on the study in general: Patients with type 1 diabetes showed fewer VDJ junction insertions and more deletions.

The collection from each donor was one heparinised blood draw averaging roughly 100 mL. Naive, central memory, regulatory and stem cell-like memory cells within the CD4+ compartment were sorted using CD45RO/CCR7/CD25/CD127/CD95/CD27. This clone was counted at least ten times. Its antigen remains unidentified. Trimming left V 1 base short and J 2 bases short, with 10 bases between. Germline loops: CDR1 MNHNS, CDR2 SASEGT. This CDR3 comprises 15 residues. Sequencing targeted expressed TCRB transcripts, as all isolated RNA had been reverse transcribed. Assay used: immunoSEQ multiplex PCR; TCRdb lists only in-frame clones, some missing. The sample shows about 320,000 clones, roughly 15% of them seen only once.

Sequencing was performed on central memory CD4+ T cells from blood. The chain couples TRBV6-1 to TRBJ2-3; D is perhaps TRBD2 (5 bases). This TCR came from a man aged 25-45 years in good health. Here the CDR3 reads CASSEGVGATDTQYF. For the CDR3, the DNA is TGTGCCAGCAGTGAAGGTGTGGGAGCCACAGATACGCAGTATTTT.